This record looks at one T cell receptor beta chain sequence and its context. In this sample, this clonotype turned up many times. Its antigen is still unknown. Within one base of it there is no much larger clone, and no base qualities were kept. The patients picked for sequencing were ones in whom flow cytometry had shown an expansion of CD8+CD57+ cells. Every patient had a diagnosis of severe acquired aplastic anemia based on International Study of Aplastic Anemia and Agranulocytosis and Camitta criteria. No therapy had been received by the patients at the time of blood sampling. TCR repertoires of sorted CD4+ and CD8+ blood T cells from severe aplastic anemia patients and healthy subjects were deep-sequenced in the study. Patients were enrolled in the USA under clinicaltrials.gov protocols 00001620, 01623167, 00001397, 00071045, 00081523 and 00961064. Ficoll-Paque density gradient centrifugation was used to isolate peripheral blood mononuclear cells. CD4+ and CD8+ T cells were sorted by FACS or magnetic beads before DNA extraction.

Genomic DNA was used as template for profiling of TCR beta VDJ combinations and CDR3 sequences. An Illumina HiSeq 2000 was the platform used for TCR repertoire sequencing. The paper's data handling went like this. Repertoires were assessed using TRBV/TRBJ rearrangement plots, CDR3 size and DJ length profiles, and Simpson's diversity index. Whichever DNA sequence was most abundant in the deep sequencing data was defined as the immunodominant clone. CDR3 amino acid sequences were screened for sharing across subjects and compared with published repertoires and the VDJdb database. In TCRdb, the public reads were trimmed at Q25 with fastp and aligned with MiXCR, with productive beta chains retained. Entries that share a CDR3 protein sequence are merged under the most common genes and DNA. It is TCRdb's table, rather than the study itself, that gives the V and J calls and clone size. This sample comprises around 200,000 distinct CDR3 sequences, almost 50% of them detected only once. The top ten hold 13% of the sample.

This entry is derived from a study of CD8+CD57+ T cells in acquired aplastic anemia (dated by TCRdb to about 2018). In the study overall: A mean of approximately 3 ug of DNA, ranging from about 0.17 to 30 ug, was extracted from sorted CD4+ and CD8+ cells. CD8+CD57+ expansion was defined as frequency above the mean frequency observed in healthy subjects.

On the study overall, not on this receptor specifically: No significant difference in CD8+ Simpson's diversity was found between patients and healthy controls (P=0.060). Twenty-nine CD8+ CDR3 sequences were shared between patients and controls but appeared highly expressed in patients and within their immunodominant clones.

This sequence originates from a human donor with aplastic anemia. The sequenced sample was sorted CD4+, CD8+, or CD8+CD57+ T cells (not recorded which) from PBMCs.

The DNA sequence follows: TGTGCCAGCAGCTTATTTGGCAGGGGGCGCACAGATACGCAGTATTTT. The encoded protein is CASSLFGRGRTDTQYF. The rearrangement combines TRBV7-3 with TRBJ2-3; TRBD1 fits 8 bases in the junction. Ends trimmed: V by 2 bases, J by 1 base; bases unmatched to a gene: 5. The germline V gene yields SGHTA for CDR1 and FQGTGA for CDR2. From the cysteine up to the phenylalanine, the CDR3 has a length of 16 residues. The kept DNA is CDR3 alone, 48 bases in frame from the first base. Here the CDR3 is joined to the reference TRBV7-3 and TRBJ2-3 genes, and the full variable domain is: GAGVSQTPSNKVTEKGKYVELRCDPISGHTALYWYRQSLGQGPEFLIYFQGTGAADDSGLPNDRFFAVRPEGSVSTLKIQRTERGDSAVYLCASSLFGRGRTDTQYFGPGTRLTVL.